One sample yielded the 10 T cell receptor beta chains listed below, sequenced in a study of vaccination and CD4 T cells after COVID-19. The assay that was used to sequence DNA from cultured CD4+ T cells was the Oncomine TCR Beta short-read assay. TCRdb called the PCR reads again in MiXCR, with one record for every CDR3 protein. The table includes approximately 15,000 distinct CDR3 sequences, around 59% detected once. Their target antigens are unknown. As for treatment: roughly 11-day PBMC culture with coronavirus spike peptide pools or control peptides (ViraFEST assay). The sequencing used CD4+ T cells from blood, cultured in vitro, collected after SARS-CoV-2 vaccination. All receptors come from a human donor who had recovered from COVID-19.

The sample holds a few counts of this clonotype. The rearrangement links TRBV7-8 to TRBJ1-1, with unresolved D. V lost 5 bases to trimming and J lost 7 bases, with 11 bases between them. Germline assignment: CDR1 SGHVS and CDR2 FQNEAQ. This CDR3 is 12 amino acids long. The DNA for the CDR3 is TGTGCCAGCAGCGTCCCGGACGGTGAAGCTTTCTTT. Amino acid sequence: CASSVPDGEAFF.

The chain is built from TRBV6-1 and TRBJ1-1; maybe TRBD1 (5 bases). Germline V gives CDR1 MNHNS, CDR2 SASEGT. The CDR3 extends over 13 amino acids. V was trimmed by 4 bases and J by 4 bases, leaving 10 bases between them. This CDR3 reads CASSGWGLTEAFF. In nucleotides, the CDR3 is TGTGCCAGCAGTGGATGGGGACTCACTGAAGCTTTCTTT.

This chain joins TRBV6-5 and TRBJ1-5; 9 positions match TRBD1. CDR3 length: 17 amino acids. Trimming cost V 2 bases and J 1 base; bases outside gene matches: 6. Germline CDR1 reads MNHEY; CDR2 reads SVGAGI. The DNA for the CDR3 is TGTGCCAGCAGTTACGAGGACAGGGGTATGAGCAATCAGCCCCAGCATTTT. This gives the protein CASSYEDRGMSNQPQHF.

This sequence joins TRBV12-3 or TRBV12-4 and TRBJ2-4; the D gene could be TRBD1 or TRBD2 (5 bases each). The CDR3 is 15 residues long. V lost 3 bases and J 3 bases, leaving 12 bases between the germline ends. The CDR3 sequence: CASSFRRGDKNIQYF. The CDR3 nucleotides read TGTGCCAGCAGTTTCCGCCGGGGCGACAAAAACATTCAGTACTTC.

The genes are TRBV20-1 and TRBJ1-6, with 9 bases lining up with TRBD1. CDR1 and CDR2 (germline): DFQATT, SNEGSKA (reference sequence). Losses at the gene ends were 6 bases for V and 7 bases for J; bases not matched to a gene: 13. CDR3 size: 16 residues. CDR3 loop: CSAPDRGSVKNSPLHF. As DNA, the CDR3 is TGCAGTGCCCCAGACAGGGGGTCGGTAAAGAATTCACCCCTCCACTTT.

This rearrangement joins TRBV6-5 to TRBJ1-1; D is unclear. The CDR3 contains 12 residues. V lost 4 bases and J lost 4, with 7 bases in between. Germline assignment: CDR1 MNHEY and CDR2 SVGAGI. In nucleotides, the CDR3 is TGTGCCAGCAGTTTCCGGGGCACTGAAGCTTTCTTT. Amino acids: CASSFRGTEAFF.

The chain employs TRBV7-8 and TRBJ2-5; 15 bases fit TRBD2. Germline V gene data show CDR1 as SGHVS and CDR2 as FQNEAQ. The CDR3 contains 18 residues. V trimming: 5 bases; J trimming: 4 bases; junction bases outside the gene matches: 11. CDR3 sequence: CASSESGLAGGGRETQYF. The CDR3 bases are TGTGCCAGCAGCGAGTCGGGACTAGCGGGAGGAGGGAGAGAGACCCAGTACTTC.

This chain links TRBV5-1 with TRBJ2-5; 14 nucleotides agree with TRBD2. The CDR3 is 18 residues long. The ends lost 2 bases at V and 0 bases at J; junction bases unmatched: 6. The germline CDR1 and CDR2 sequences are SGHRS and YFSETQ. CDR3: CASSFGLAGGQYQETQYF. As DNA, the CDR3 is TGCGCCAGCAGCTTTGGACTAGCGGGGGGCCAGTACCAAGAGACCCAGTACTTC.

The chain couples TRBV7-3 to TRBJ2-1; 8 bases fit TRBD1. V shed 5 bases and J 8 bases; nucleotides not matched to a gene: 14. This CDR3 has 16 residues. CDR1 is SGHTA and CDR2 is FQGTGA in the germline V gene. The CDR3 loop is CASSLAGTGLRDEQFF. The CDR3, as DNA: TGTGCCAGCAGCCTCGCCGGGACAGGTCTACGGGATGAGCAGTTCTTC.

This chain joins TRBV12-3 or TRBV12-4 and TRBJ1-3; D unclear. The CDR3 consists of 12 residues. Trimming cost V 6 bases and J 4 bases, with 7 bases left between them. The CDR3 sequence: CASREIGNTIYF. Here the CDR3 DNA reads TGTGCCAGCAGGGAAATAGGAAACACCATATATTTT.